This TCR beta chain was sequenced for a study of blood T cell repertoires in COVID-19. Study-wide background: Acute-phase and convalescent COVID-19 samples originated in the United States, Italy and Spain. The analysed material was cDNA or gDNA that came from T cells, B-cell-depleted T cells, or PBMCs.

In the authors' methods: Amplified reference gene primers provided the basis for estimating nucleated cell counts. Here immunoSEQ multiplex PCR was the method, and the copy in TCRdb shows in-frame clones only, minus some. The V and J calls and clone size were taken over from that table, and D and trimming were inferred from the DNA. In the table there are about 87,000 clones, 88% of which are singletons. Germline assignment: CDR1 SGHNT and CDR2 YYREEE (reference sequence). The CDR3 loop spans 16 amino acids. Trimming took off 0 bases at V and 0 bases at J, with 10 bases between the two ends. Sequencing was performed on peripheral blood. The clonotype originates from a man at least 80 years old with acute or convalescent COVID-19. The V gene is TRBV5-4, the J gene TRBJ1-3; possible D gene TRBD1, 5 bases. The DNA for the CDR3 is TGTGCCAGCAGCTTGGAGGCAGGGCGCTCTGGAAACACCATATATTTT. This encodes CASSLEAGRSGNTIYF. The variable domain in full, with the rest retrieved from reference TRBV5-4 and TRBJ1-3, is ETGVTQSPTHLIKTRGQQVTLRCSSQSGHNTVSWYQQALGQGPQFIFQYYREEENGRGNFPPRFSGLQFPNYSSELNVNALELDDSALYLCASSLEAGRSGNTIYFGEGSWLTVV.